This TCR beta chain was retrieved from a study of shared clonotypes between healthy human individuals. The wider study: The plates for each donor numbered three CD4 naive, three CD4 memory, two CD8 naive and one CD8 memory. The study, taken as a whole, reports: Several donors held approximately 4.5% of naive CD4 clonotypes in common.

About this clone itself: Its target is not known. In the same sample, other DNA sequences code for this CDR3.

The CDR3 is 13 residues long. V was pared by 4 bases and J by 5 bases, with 9 bases between. Germline V CDR1 and CDR2: SGHRS, YFSETQ. TCRdb's table, derived via immunoSEQ multiplex PCR, lists solely in-frame clones and lacks some. This table holds about 2,500,000 clones, about 92% found once. V gene TRBV5-1 combines with J gene TRBJ2-2; D ambiguous. Sequencing input: naive CD4+ T cells sorted from blood. Subset indicated: CD45RA+ positively selected. This TCR came from a man younger than 35 in good health. The CDR3: CASSLTVTGELFF. In nucleotides, the CDR3 is TGCGCCAGCAGCCTTACAGTTACCGGGGAGCTGTTTTTT. The full variable domain, rest sourced from reference TRBV5-1 and TRBJ2-2, is KAGVTQTPRYLIKTRGQQVTLSCSPISGHRSVSWYQQTPGQGLQFLFEYFSETQRNKGNFPGRFSGRQFSNSRSEMNVSTLELGDSALYLCASSLTVTGELFFGEGSRLTVL.